Shown below are 8 T cell receptor beta chains from a single sample sequenced in a study of technical replicates of blood from several donors. Method: immunoSEQ multiplex PCR; TCRdb's copy keeps in-frame clones and lacks some. The sample carries 50,000 to 60,000 clones, just under 95% recorded once. Sequenced: PBMCs. These receptors came from a human donor in good health. Some clones in this sample may be carry-over from other donors' samples.

This clone came up once. The chain combines TRBV4-1 with TRBJ1-5; D not certain. V lost 0 bases to trimming and J lost 6 bases, with 15 bases between them. Germline V lookup: CDR1 MGHRA, CDR2 YSYEKL. The CDR3 is 16 residues long. In DNA form, the CDR3 reads TGCGCCAGCAGCCAAGATCCGGTCAGCGTTAGTCAGCCCCAGCATTTT. Translation gives CASSQDPVSVSQPQHF.

This rearrangement joins TRBV29-1 to TRBJ2-2, with 8 bases lining up with TRBD2. Trimming removed 3 bases from V and 4 bases from J; junction bases left unmatched: 7. This CDR3 is 15 amino acids long. CDR1 and CDR2 (germline): SQVTM, ANQGSEA. This chain's CDR3 is CSVDPAGVGTGELFF. The DNA of the CDR3 is TGCAGCGTTGACCCAGCGGGAGTAGGCACCGGGGAGCTGTTTTTT.

The chain combines TRBV30 with TRBJ2-2, with D maybe TRBD1 (5 bases). Trimming stripped 4 bases from V and 7 bases from J, with 19 bases between. Germline CDR1 and CDR2: GTSNPN and SVGIG (reference sequence). CDR3 size: 15 residues. As DNA, the CDR3 is TGTGCCTGGACAACAGGCCGTGGGGTTGGCGGGGAGCTGTTTTTT. This sequence encodes CAWTTGRGVGGELFF.

This clone was picked up one time. The chain joins TRBV7-9 to TRBJ1-1, with D perhaps TRBD1 (6 bases). V was pared by 5 bases and J by 1 base, with 11 bases between. The CDR3 covers 14 residues. CDR1 is SEHNR, CDR2 FQNEAQ, per germline (reference sequence). The CDR3 sequence is CASSTRTENTEAFF. The CDR3 coding sequence is TGTGCCAGCAGCACTAGGACAGAGAACACTGAAGCTTTCTTT.

The genes are TRBV25-1 and TRBJ2-3; 8 bases align to TRBD1. CDR1 and CDR2 from the germline V gene are MGHDK and SYGVNS. The CDR3 contains 15 residues. Trimming at V came to 5 bases and at J to 0 bases, leaving 4 bases not matched to a gene. CDR3 region: CASSKWTGSTDTQYF. The CDR3 region has the DNA TGTGCCAGCAGTAAATGGACAGGGAGCACAGATACGCAGTATTTT.

This clone was recorded only once. CDR3 nucleotide sequence: TGTGCCAGCAGCCAGACTAGCGGGGGAGGGGCAGATACGCAGTATTTT. It translates to CASSQTSGGGADTQYF. This rearrangement joins TRBV5-6 to TRBJ2-3, with 12 bases matching TRBD2. In germline, CDR1 is SGHDT, CDR2 YYEEEE. The V and J ends lost 4 bases and 4 bases, in that order; junction bases with no gene match: 7. This CDR3 is 16 amino acids long. Variable domain in full (rest from reference TRBV5-6 and TRBJ2-3): DAGVTQSPTHLIKTRGQQVTLRCSPKSGHDTVSWYQQALGQGPQFIFQYYEEEERQRGNFPDRFSGHQFPNYSSELNVNALLLGDSALYLCASSQTSGGGADTQYFGPGTRLTVL.

The V call is TRBV2, the J call TRBJ2-3, with TRBD2 identical over 16 bases. In germline, CDR1 is SNHLY, CDR2 FYNNEI. The ends lost 9 bases at V and 2 bases at J; junction bases unmatched: 8. The CDR3 runs 17 residues. The CDR3 protein is CASTGLAGGPYTDTQYF. The CDR3 DNA follows: TGTGCCAGTACGGGACTAGCGGGAGGGCCCTACACAGATACGCAGTATTTT.

The V gene is TRBV7-8, the J gene TRBJ2-7, with 7 bases aligning to TRBD1. The germline V gene encodes CDR1 SGHVS and CDR2 FQNEAQ. V trimming: 4 bases; J trimming: 0 bases; junction bases outside the gene matches: 6. The CDR3 runs to 15 residues. CDR3 nucleotide sequence: TGTGCCAGCAGCTCATGGGACAGCAGCTCCTACGAGCAGTACTTC. Encoded protein: CASSSWDSSSYEQYF. The complete variable domain, with remaining parts taken from reference TRBV7-8 and TRBJ2-7, reads GAGVSQSPRYKVAKRGQDVALRCDPISGHVSLFWYQQALGQGPEFLTYFQNEAQLDKSGLPSDRFFAERPEGSVSTLKIQRTQQEDSAVYLCASSSWDSSSYEQYFGPGTRLTVT.